A single sample gave rise to the 17 T cell receptor beta chains below, sequenced in a study of T cells after yellow fever vaccination (dated 2019 in TCRdb). In light of the paper, this sample's treatment or condition label describes: live attenuated yellow fever vaccine strain. To prepare the library, 5' RACE was applied. The reads were generated on an Illumina NovaSeq 6000. TCRdb reanalyzed the raw reads on its own, using fastp at Q25 for trimming and MiXCR for clone calling, and kept in-frame beta chains. Each CDR3 protein gets just one entry, which takes the most common genes and DNA from the rows behind it. The sample contains some 260,000 distinct CDR3 sequences, roughly 4.8% of them found a single time. The biggest ten clones account for 2.5% to 4% of the sample. This material consisted of CD4+ T cells sorted from PBMCs, taken on the day of the yellow fever booster vaccination. Every receptor here comes from a man younger than 30 who received the YFV17D yellow fever vaccine.

This clonotype was seen repeatedly, ten times or more. The V and J genes are TRBV7-3 and TRBJ2-5; tentatively, D is TRBD2 (5 bases). The CDR3 is 13 amino acids. Per the germline V gene, CDR1 is SGHTA and CDR2 is FQGTGA. V lost 5 bases and J lost 5, with 12 bases in between. The CDR3 bases are TGTGCCAGCAGCCCCCGGCGAGGGGAGACCCAGTACTTC. Protein sequence: CASSPRRGETQYF.

The table lists this clonotype with a few counts. The rearrangement joins TRBV5-4 to TRBJ2-3; 8 bases are a match to TRBD2. This CDR3 spans 15 amino acids. Per the germline V gene, CDR1 is SGHNT and CDR2 is YYREEE (reference sequence). The V gene end was trimmed by 4 bases and the J gene end by 4 bases; junction bases not matched to a gene: 8. The chain's CDR3 is CASSPGGAGPDTQYF. As DNA, the CDR3 is TGTGCCAGCAGCCCGGGAGGGGCCGGCCCAGATACGCAGTATTTT.

The chain links TRBV2 to TRBJ1-2; D perhaps matches TRBD1 (5 bases). V was clipped by 7 bases and J by 5 bases, with 17 bases between them. Germline V gene sequence: CDR1 SNHLY, CDR2 FYNNEI. This CDR3 has 14 amino acids. The CDR3 sequence is CASKGTGTDYGYTF. The CDR3 DNA reads as TGTGCCAGCAAGGGGACGGGGACGGATTATGGCTACACCTTC.

J is TRBJ1-1 and V is TRBV6-4; D gene unclear. The V and J ends lost 8 bases and 5 bases respectively, with 15 bases between them. CDR1 MRHNA and CDR2 SNTAGT come from the germline V gene. The CDR3 is made up of 13 amino acids. CDR3 protein: CASCLGHGTEAFF. The CDR3 DNA follows: TGTGCCAGCTGTCTAGGGCATGGGACTGAAGCTTTCTTT.

This clonotype was seen a handful of times. This sequence joins TRBV5-1 and TRBJ1-4; TRBD1 might be the D (5 bases). CDR1 and CDR2 from the germline V gene are SGHRS and YFSETQ. V was pared by 6 bases and J by 8 bases, with 17 bases between. CDR3 length: 14 amino acids. The CDR3 DNA sequence: TGCGCCAGCACCTTAGGGGTCGGGATAGAAAAACTGTTTTTT. Translating gives CASTLGVGIEKLFF.

This clonotype was observed a few times. The chain couples TRBV5-1 to TRBJ1-5; 9 nucleotides line up with TRBD1. Germline V gene sequence: CDR1 SGHRS, CDR2 YFSETQ. Trimming at V came to 5 bases and at J to 6 bases, leaving 3 bases not matched to a gene. The CDR3 sequence is 13 residues long. The CDR3 loop is CASSTGGGQPQHF. The CDR3 region has the DNA TGCGCCAGCAGTACAGGGGGCGGTCAGCCCCAGCATTTT.

As to this clonotype: It may be a read error: a sequence one base away is much more abundant. The chain recombines TRBV2 with TRBJ2-2, with 8 bases matching TRBD1. The CDR3 is 13 amino acids. Losses at the gene ends were 5 bases for V and 4 bases for J; bases not matched to a gene: 0. Germline V gene sequence: CDR1 SNHLY, CDR2 FYNNEI. The CDR3 DNA sequence: TGTGCCAGCAGTACAGGGGGCACCGGGGAGCTGTTTTTT. Protein sequence: CASSTGGTGELFF.

This clonotype occurred a few times. This sequence joins TRBV29-1 and TRBJ2-5, with 13 bases identical to TRBD2. In germline, CDR1 is SQVTM, CDR2 ANQGSEA. V lost 6 bases to trimming and J lost 5 bases; unmatched junction nucleotides: 9. This CDR3 contains 15 residues. The CDR3 nucleotides read TGCAGCGTGGGACTAGCGGGGTCTAGTAGGGAGACCCAGTACTTC. Protein product: CSVGLAGSSRETQYF.

This clonotype was detected many times. V usage is TRBV28 and J usage is TRBJ2-5; D is possibly TRBD1 (6 bases). The CDR3 loop spans 14 amino acids. V lost 3 bases and J 5 bases, leaving 13 bases between the germline ends. Germline V gives CDR1 MDHEN, CDR2 SYDVKM. The CDR3 loop is CASSFQGTRETQYF. As DNA, the CDR3 is TGTGCCAGCAGTTTCCAGGGGACGAGGGAGACCCAGTACTTC.

Many counts were recorded for this clonotype. The chain uses TRBV6-6 and TRBJ2-3, with D perhaps TRBD1 (6 bases). The CDR3 is 15 amino acids. Germline V lookup: CDR1 MNHNY, CDR2 SVGAGI (reference sequence). V was pared by 6 bases and J by 4 bases, with 17 bases between. In DNA form, the CDR3 reads TGTGCCAGCAGCGACGGTCAGGGGCTTGCAGATACGCAGTATTTT. Its protein is CASSDGQGLADTQYF.

The sample holds a few counts of this clonotype. The chain links TRBV2 to TRBJ2-3; D not certain. CDR1 and CDR2 (germline): SNHLY, FYNNEI. Trimming took 7 bases from V and 6 from J, leaving 20 bases between them. CDR3 length: 15 amino acids. Here the CDR3 reads CASKISPVRADTQYF. CDR3 nucleotides: TGTGCCAGCAAAATCTCGCCTGTCCGGGCTGATACGCAGTATTTT.

Only a few counts were recorded for this clonotype. The chain combines TRBV6-5 with TRBJ2-3; D unresolved. The CDR3 consists of 14 residues. The V gene lost 4 bases and the J gene lost 1 base, with 9 bases spanning the gap. Germline V gives CDR1 MNHEY, CDR2 SVGAGI. The CDR3 sequence is CASSFPARTDTQYF. CDR3 in DNA: TGTGCCAGCAGTTTTCCGGCCCGCACAGATACGCAGTATTTT.

In this sample, this clonotype turned up many times. This chain uses TRBV7-3 with TRBJ2-5; 10 positions agree with TRBD2. Looked up from germline, CDR1 is SGHTA and CDR2 is FQGTGA. The V segment lost 4 bases and the J segment 6 bases; nucleotides outside the gene matches: 14. There are 17 residues in the CDR3. The DNA of the CDR3 is TGTGCCAGCAGCTATCCGGGACTAGCGACTTCCTTGCAGACCCAGTACTTC. It encodes CASSYPGLATSLQTQYF.

This clonotype occurred many times. The chain joins TRBV20-1 to TRBJ2-6; tentatively, D is TRBD1 (6 bases). The CDR3 runs to 16 residues. Trimming removed 3 bases at V and 1 base at J, with 13 bases between. Germline assignment: CDR1 DFQATT and CDR2 SNEGSKA (reference sequence). The CDR3 sequence is CSASPDRGSGANVLTF. DNA of the CDR3: TGCAGTGCTAGCCCGGACAGAGGTTCTGGGGCCAACGTCCTGACTTTC.

CDR3 in DNA: TGTGCCAGCAGCCAAGAACGGAGGGGCGAGACCCAGTACTTC. Protein product: CASSQERRGETQYF. V and J are TRBV3-1 and TRBJ2-5, with a weak D call TRBD2 (6 bases). Germline values: CDR1 LGHDT, CDR2 YNNKEL (reference sequence). Trimming stripped 0 bases from V and 5 bases from J, with 10 bases between. The CDR3 loop spans 14 amino acids.

This clonotype was found many times. The V gene is TRBV6-6, the J gene TRBJ2-2; 14 bases fit TRBD2. CDR1 MNHNY and CDR2 SVGAGI come from the germline V gene (reference sequence). This CDR3 comprises 17 residues. V lost 7 bases and J lost 0; bases outside the gene matches: 4. CDR3 nucleotide sequence: TGTGCCAGCACCCGACTAGCGGGGGGGCCGAACACCGGGGAGCTGTTTTTT. It yields the protein CASTRLAGGPNTGELFF.

The chain combines TRBV3-1 with TRBJ2-5; D is uncertain. The V gene lost 4 bases and the J gene lost 5 bases, with 14 bases spanning the gap. Germline lookup yields CDR1 LGHDT and CDR2 YNNKEL (reference sequence). The CDR3 loop spans 14 amino acids. DNA of the CDR3: TGTGCCAGCAGCCGTTGGCAGGACGGGGAGACCCAGTACTTC. Its protein product is CASSRWQDGETQYF.